This TCR beta chain was sequenced in a study of beta chain features in type 1 diabetes. Points from the study as a whole: PCR, the amplification step, might favor shorter templates, equally in patients and controls. All four CD4+ subsets from Type 1 diabetes patients carried moderately but significantly shorter TCRB CDR3s. cDNA sequencing could over-represent cells with high TCR expression.

This clone was seen a few times. Its antigen remains unknown. Populations isolated by sorting all had purity greater than 95%. The germline V gene has CDR1 SQVTM and CDR2 ANQGSEA. CDR3 size: 13 residues. Losses at the gene ends were 7 bases for V and 0 bases for J; bases not matched to a gene: 2. cDNA synthesis used the whole RNA isolate, giving expressed TCRB sequences. It was found that naive, central memory and regulatory T cell samples averaged around 3.5 million reads. Here immunoSEQ multiplex PCR was the method, and the copy in TCRdb shows in-frame clones only, minus some. The sample contains roughly 150,000 clones, approximately 8.4% of which appear only once.

The specimen was central memory CD4+ T cells from blood. The sequence derives from a man younger than 30 with type 1 diabetes. The rearrangement uses TRBV29-1 and TRBJ1-5; 8 bases match TRBD1. CDR3 sequence: CSATGGSNQPQHF. In nucleotides, the CDR3 is TGCAGCGCCACAGGGGGTAGCAATCAGCCCCAGCATTTT.